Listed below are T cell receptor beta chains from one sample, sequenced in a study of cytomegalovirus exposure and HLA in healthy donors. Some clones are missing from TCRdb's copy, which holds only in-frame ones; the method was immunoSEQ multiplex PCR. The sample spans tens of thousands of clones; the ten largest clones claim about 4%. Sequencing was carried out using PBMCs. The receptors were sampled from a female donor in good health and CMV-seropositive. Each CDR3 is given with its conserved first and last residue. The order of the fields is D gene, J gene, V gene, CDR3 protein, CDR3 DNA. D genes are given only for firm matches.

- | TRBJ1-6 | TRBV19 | CASSIATRVHNSPLHF | TGTGCCAGTAGTATAGCCACCCGGGTACATAATTCACCCCTCCACTTT
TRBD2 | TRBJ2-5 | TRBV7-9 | CASSPGLAGAENQYF | TGTGCCAGCAGCCCGGGACTAGCGGGGGCTGAGAACCAGTACTTC
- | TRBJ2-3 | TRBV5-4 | CASSLGGSADTQYF | TGTGCCAGCAGCCTGGGCGGGTCCGCAGATACGCAGTATTTT
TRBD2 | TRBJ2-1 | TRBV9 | CASSVGGGVAGGYEQFF | TGTGCCAGCAGCGTAGGGGGAGGGGTAGCGGGGGGTTATGAGCAGTTCTTC
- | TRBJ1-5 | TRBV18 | CASSQGYNQPQHF | TGTGCCAGCTCACAGGGGTACAATCAGCCCCAGCATTTT
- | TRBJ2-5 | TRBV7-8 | CASSSSGGVQETQYF | TGTGCCAGCAGTTCCTCGGGCGGGGTTCAAGAGACCCAGTACTTC
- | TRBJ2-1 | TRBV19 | CASSIAGNTYNEQFF | TGTGCCAGTAGTATAGCGGGTAACACTTACAATGAGCAGTTCTTC
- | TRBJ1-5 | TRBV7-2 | CASSRDNQPQHF | TGTGCCAGCAGTCGGGACAATCAGCCCCAGCATTTT
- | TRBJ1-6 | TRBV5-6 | CASSPYRGGSPLHF | TGTGCCAGCAGCCCGTATAGGGGTGGTTCACCCCTCCACTTT
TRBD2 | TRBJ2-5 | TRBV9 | CASSLRGSRQETQYF | TGTGCCAGCAGCCTCCGCGGGAGTAGGCAAGAGACCCAGTACTTC
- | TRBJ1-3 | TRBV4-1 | CASSQDSGAPNTIYF | TGCGCCAGCAGCCAAGACAGTGGGGCCCCCAACACCATATATTTT
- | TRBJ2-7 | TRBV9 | CASSVEGGPNYEQYF | TGTGCCAGCAGCGTAGAGGGGGGGCCGAACTACGAGCAGTACTTC
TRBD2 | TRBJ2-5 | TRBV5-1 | CASSTLAGEETQYF | TGCGCCAGCAGCACACTAGCGGGGGAAGAGACCCAGTACTTC